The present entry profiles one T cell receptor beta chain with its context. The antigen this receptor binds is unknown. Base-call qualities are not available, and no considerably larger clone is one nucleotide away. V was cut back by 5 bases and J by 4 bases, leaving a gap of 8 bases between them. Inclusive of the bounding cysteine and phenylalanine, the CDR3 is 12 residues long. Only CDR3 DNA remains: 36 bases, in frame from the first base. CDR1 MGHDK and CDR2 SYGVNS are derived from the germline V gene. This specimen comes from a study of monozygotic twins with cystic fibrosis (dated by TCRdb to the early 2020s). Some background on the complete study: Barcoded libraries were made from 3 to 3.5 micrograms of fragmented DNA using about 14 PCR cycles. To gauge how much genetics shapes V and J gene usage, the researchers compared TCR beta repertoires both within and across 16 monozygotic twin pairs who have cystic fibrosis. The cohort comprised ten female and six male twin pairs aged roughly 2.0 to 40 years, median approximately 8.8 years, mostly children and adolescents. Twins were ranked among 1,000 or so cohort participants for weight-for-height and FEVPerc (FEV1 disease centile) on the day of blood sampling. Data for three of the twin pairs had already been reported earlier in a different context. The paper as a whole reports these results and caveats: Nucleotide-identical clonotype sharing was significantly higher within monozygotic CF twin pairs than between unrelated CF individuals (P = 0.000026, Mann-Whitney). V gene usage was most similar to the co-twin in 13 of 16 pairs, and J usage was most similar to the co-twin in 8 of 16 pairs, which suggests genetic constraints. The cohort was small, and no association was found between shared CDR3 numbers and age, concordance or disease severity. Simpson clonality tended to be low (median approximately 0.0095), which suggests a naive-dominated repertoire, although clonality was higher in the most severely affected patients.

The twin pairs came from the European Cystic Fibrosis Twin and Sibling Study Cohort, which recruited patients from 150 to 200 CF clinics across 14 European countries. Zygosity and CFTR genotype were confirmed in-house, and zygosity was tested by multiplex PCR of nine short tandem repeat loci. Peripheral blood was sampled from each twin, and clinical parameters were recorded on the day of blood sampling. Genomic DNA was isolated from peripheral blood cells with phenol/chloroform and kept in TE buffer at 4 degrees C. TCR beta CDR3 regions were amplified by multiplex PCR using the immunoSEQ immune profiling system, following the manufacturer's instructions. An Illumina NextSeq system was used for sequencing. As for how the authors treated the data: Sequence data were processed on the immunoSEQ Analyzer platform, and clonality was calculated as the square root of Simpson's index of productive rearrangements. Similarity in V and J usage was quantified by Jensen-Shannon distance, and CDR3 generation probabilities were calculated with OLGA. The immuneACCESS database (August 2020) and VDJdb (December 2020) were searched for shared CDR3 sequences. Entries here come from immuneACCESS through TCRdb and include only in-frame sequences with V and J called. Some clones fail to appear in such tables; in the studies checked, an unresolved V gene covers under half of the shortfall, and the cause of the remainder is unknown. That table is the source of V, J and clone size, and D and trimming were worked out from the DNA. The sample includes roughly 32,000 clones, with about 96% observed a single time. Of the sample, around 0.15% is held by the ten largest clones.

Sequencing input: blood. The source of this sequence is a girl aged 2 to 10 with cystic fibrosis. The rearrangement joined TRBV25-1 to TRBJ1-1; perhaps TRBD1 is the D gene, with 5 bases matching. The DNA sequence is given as TGTGCCAGCAGTTGGGGGGGCACTGAAGCTTTCTTT. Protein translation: CASSWGGTEAFF.